The present entry profiles one T cell receptor (beta chain) with its context. What antigen it recognizes has not been identified. Base qualities were left out, and no much larger clone turns up one base away. The record originates from a study of T cell responses to AZD1222 COVID-19 vaccine listed by TCRdb under 2021. Concerning the study at large: AZD1222 recipients with second doses at about 4 weeks or about 12 weeks were pooled, because spike-specific TCR depth and breadth did not differ between schedules. TCR sequencing was performed for approximately 240 trial participants, of whom some 200 were given two doses of AZD1222 and approximately 25 were given two doses of MenACWY control vaccine. Trial participants were enrolled into age subgroups of 18-55, 56-69 and 70-plus years, which contained roughly 150, 30 and 60 TCR-sequenced participants, respectively.

CDR1 and CDR2, per the germline V gene, are SGHTA and FQGNSA. The trim is 2 bases for V and 6 bases for J, with a gap of 13 bases between the germline ends. Reading from cysteine to phenylalanine, the CDR3 counts 14 amino acids. Only the CDR3 part of the read is kept: 42 bases, read in frame from the first base. This sample's time point label indicates: baseline before first vaccination. Vaccinee samples were obtained from the UK trials COV001 and COV002, which included a single-blind randomized controlled phase 2/3 trial of AZD1222 (ChAdOx1 nCoV-19) in healthy adults. Trial participant PBMC samples were collected at day 0 and day 28 after the second dose for TCRbeta chain sequencing. The CDR3 regions of human TCRbeta chains were analyzed by immunosequencing. Per the authors' processing: Repertoire TCRs were checked for matches against a reference library of SARS-CoV-2-specific TCRs that had been generated using the MIRA antigen-specificity platform. Breadth was defined as the fraction of unique TCRs that were SARS-CoV-2-associated. Depth was defined as the fraction of total T cells that were SARS-CoV-2-associated. Using the MIRA data, each spike-specific TCR was mapped to the spike region that the TCR reacts to and placed in a CD4 or CD8 class. Log10-transformed breadth and depth values were compared by one-way ANOVA with Sidak's multiple comparisons tests. In its TCRdb copy, this immuneACCESS table keeps in-frame sequences only and misses some clones. Where compared with another copy, unresolved V genes explain less than half of these, and the others have no known cause. From that table come the V and J calls and clone size; the DNA was used to work out D and trimming. The table for this sample lists about 110,000 clones; roughly 90% of them were counted only once. 4.5% to 6.5% of the sample is held by the ten biggest clonotypes.

Overall results and qualifications from the work: Reportedly, almost half of the unique spike-specific TCRs recognized epitopes lying outside the regions that are mutated in the B.1.351 and B.1.1.7 variants. Spike-specific TCR breadth and depth rose significantly after two AZD1222 doses compared with day 0 and with MenACWY recipients. Because no samples from the day 14 peak response were available, repertoires could be characterized only after the peak T cell response. In the small 56-69-year group, the increase in depth fell short of significance, most likely because of low power. Conclusions about previously exposed vaccinees are limited because only six or seven AZD1222 recipients were SARS-CoV-2 seropositive at baseline. Participants were mostly white British and included more females than males, and it was suggested by the authors that clonal diversity may have been underestimated. The whole spike protein was spanned by vaccine-associated CD4 TCRs, and dominant responses were seen in regions 160-218 and 743-854.

Sample: peripheral blood, taken on day 0 of AZD1222 vaccination. The TCR was taken from an adult in good health. The V and J segments used are TRBV7-2 and TRBJ1-1; no D gene call is confident. The nucleotide sequence is given as TGTGCCAGCAGCTTATGGAGGACCGGGGCTGAAGCTTTCTTT. Translation gives CASSLWRTGAEAFF.